The T cell receptor beta chain described here comes from a study of OX40 agonist ivuxolimab in advanced cancers. Study-wide context: People who had prior anti-PD-1, anti-PD-L1 or anti-CTLA-4 therapy could take part, and 40% had some.

Germline V lookup: CDR1 MNHNS, CDR2 SASEGT. V was cut by 2 bases and J by 4 bases, with 21 bases left in between. There are 18 residues in the CDR3. Study outcomes and limitations: The study found among the lowest clonal expansion in partial responders at 0.1-3.0 mg/kg. More expanded clones were seen, on average, in CD8+ T cells than in CD4+.

Autoimmune disease history or systemic immunosuppression was exclusionary. Comment on this clone: Its antigen is undetermined.

The repertoire was sequenced with immunoSEQ multiplex PCR; TCRdb's copy has only in-frame clones and lacks some. The sample lists more than 35,000 clones, approximately 80% occurring once. The clonotype originates from an adult with an advanced solid tumor such as melanoma, head and neck, liver or kidney cancer. The chain joins TRBV6-1 to TRBJ2-1, with D perhaps TRBD1 or TRBD2 (5 bases each). The material sequenced was CD4+ or CD8+ T cells sorted from blood, taken in a trial of the OX40 agonist ivuxolimab. CDR3: CASSELSQRGALYNEQFF. CDR3 bases: TGTGCCAGCAGTGAATTGTCTCAAAGAGGGGCCCTATACAATGAGCAGTTCTTC.